This T cell receptor beta chain appears in the sequencing data of a study of cytotoxic CD8 clonotypes in ibrutinib-treated CLL. Study information: Response sampling came at median approximately a year of treatment, ranging roughly 6 to 36 months. Study outcomes and limitations: Baseline clonality was higher than in age-matched healthy donors and moved in step with circulating CD8+ T-cell counts.

The method was immunoSEQ multiplex PCR; TCRdb's version includes in-frame clones alone and lacks a portion of them. The table has 200,000 to 250,000 clones, 79% seen once; the top ten hold about an eighth. Germline lookup yields CDR1 SGDLS and CDR2 YYNGEE. The CDR3 extends over 14 amino acids. With regard to this clone: The target antigen is unknown. A read error may produce the germline difference seen at one junction end.

Frozen-stored PBMCs produced about 2 micrograms of genomic DNA for TCR beta libraries. This clonotype originated in a human donor with chronic lymphocytic leukemia. V is TRBV9 and J is TRBJ1-2; maybe TRBD1 (6 bases). The sample in question was PBMCs, obtained after 12 months of ibrutinib treatment. CDR3 loop: CASTIGGADYGYIF. The CDR3 nucleotides are TGTGCCAGCACCATAGGGGGGGCTGACTATGGCTACATCTTC.